A selection of T cell receptor beta chains follows, all from one sample in a study of CD8 T cells in Susac syndrome. MiXCR, applied by TCRdb to the immunoSEQ multiplex PCR reads, yields one record per CDR3 protein. The sample yields about 210,000 distinct CDR3 sequences, 95% seen once. Sequencing used CD4+ T cells from PBMCs. These receptors were collected from a human donor with multiple sclerosis. Both conserved end residues are part of each CDR3. A D gene is named only where the DNA matches it firmly. Rows give clone size only sometimes, using once, few, many, or a class for an expanded clone.

>-|-|TRBV23-1|TRBJ2-5
TGCGCCAGCAGACCCCGCCGCAGAGTCAATGCCCACTTC
CASRPRRRVNAHF
>-|-|TRBV20-1|TRBJ2-1
TGCAGTGCTAGGGCATCTGGCCTGGCTAGATACAATGAGCAGTTCTTC
CSARASGLARYNEQFF
>-|-|TRBV28|TRBJ1-5
TGTGCCAGCAGTTTAGAGGGTCGGGGGATCCAGCCCCAGCATTTT
CASSLEGRGIQPQHF
>-|-|TRBV4-1|TRBJ2-7
TGCGCCAGCAGCCAAGATTCTCTGGCTAGCGAGTCACCCTACGAGCAGTACTTC
CASSQDSLASESPYEQYF
>TRBD2|-|TRBV30|TRBJ2-5
TGTGCCTGGAGTGTATTCGGGCTAGCGGGAGGAGGGGAAGAGACCCAGTACTTC
CAWSVFGLAGGGEETQYF
>TRBD1|-|TRBV6-1|TRBJ1-1
TGTGCCAGCAGATGGGACAGGGGCGGTGAAGCTTTCTTT
CASRWDRGGEAFF
>TRBD1|-|TRBV3-1|TRBJ1-5
TGTGCCAGCAGTGACAGGGGTCAGCCCCAGCATTTT
CASSDRGQPQHF
>-|-|TRBV12-3/TRBV12-4|TRBJ2-1
TGTGCCAGCAGCCCACAAAGTTACAATGAGCAGTTCTTC
CASSPQSYNEQFF
>TRBD1|-|TRBV9|TRBJ2-3
TGTGCCAGCAGCCCGACAGGGTTGGCAGATACGCAGTATTTT
CASSPTGLADTQYF
>TRBD1|-|TRBV2|TRBJ1-4
TGTGCCAGCAGGGGGACAGTCGCTTTTAGGGAAAAACTGTTTTTT
CASRGTVAFREKLFF
>-|-|TRBV29-1|TRBJ1-1
TGCAGCGTTGCGTTTGGGGGGATGAACACTGAAGCTTTCTTT
CSVAFGGMNTEAFF
>TRBD1|-|TRBV5-1|TRBJ2-7
TGCGCCAGCAGCTACGGACAGGGACCCTACGAGCAGTACTTC
CASSYGQGPYEQYF
>TRBD2|-|TRBV10-3|TRBJ2-7
TGTGCCATCAGTGACCGACTAGCGGGGATCTACGAGCAGTACTTC
CAISDRLAGIYEQYF
>-|-|TRBV11-2|TRBJ2-3
TGTGCCAGCAGCCCCTCGGGATTGGGAGATACGCAGTATTTT
CASSPSGLGDTQYF
>-|-|TRBV30|TRBJ2-4
TGTGCCTGGAGTGTTGGGCGACATTCGAACAAAAACATTCAGTACTTC
CAWSVGRHSNKNIQYF
>-|few|TRBV2|TRBJ2-5
TGTGCCAGCAGTCGGAGCGAGACCCAGTACTTC
CASSRSETQYF
>TRBD2|few|TRBV12-3/TRBV12-4|TRBJ2-7
TGTGCCAGCAGTCCTCTAGCGGGGGGGGCCTACGAGCAGTACTTC
CASSPLAGGAYEQYF
>TRBD2|-|TRBV5-1|TRBJ2-3
TGCGCCAGCAGCGAGGGACTAGCGGGATGGGGCACAGATACGCAGTATTTT
CASSEGLAGWGTDTQYF
>-|-|TRBV7-6|TRBJ2-3
TGTGCCAGCAGCTCTCGGTCGGGGGCGACAGATACGCAGTATTTT
CASSSRSGATDTQYF
>TRBD2|-|TRBV4-1|TRBJ2-1
TGCGCTTCGCAGGGTAGCGGGGGGAACTCCTACAATGAGCAGTTCTTC
CASQGSGGNSYNEQFF
>-|-|TRBV19|TRBJ1-5
TGTGCCAGTAGTAGAGCGGACGGCGCACAGCCCCAGCATTTT
CASSRADGAQPQHF
>-|-|TRBV30|TRBJ2-7
TGTGCCTGGAGAGGATACAGAGACTACGAGCAGTACTTC
CAWRGYRDYEQYF
>-|few|TRBV7-6|TRBJ2-3
TGTGCCAGCAGCTTAGTAGGTGTTGATACGCAGTATTTT
CASSLVGVDTQYF
>-|few|TRBV12-3/TRBV12-4|TRBJ2-3
TGTGCCAGCAGTCCCGGGACTACGCAGTATTTT
CASSPGTTQYF
>-|-|TRBV7-2|TRBJ1-5
TGTGCCAGCAGCTGGATGTCTGATAGCAATCAGCCCCAGCATTTT
CASSWMSDSNQPQHF
>TRBD2|-|TRBV20-1|TRBJ2-5
TGCAGTGCCAATCGACTAGCGGGGAGCCAAGAGACCCAGTACTTC
CSANRLAGSQETQYF
>TRBD2|-|TRBV30|TRBJ2-1
TGTGCCTGTGCGGGAGGGCCCTATGAGCAGTTCTTC
CACAGGPYEQFF
>-|-|TRBV20-1|TRBJ1-1
TGCAGTGCTAGGAAAGACGGAAAGAACACTGAAGCTTTCTTT
CSARKDGKNTEAFF